The T cell receptor (beta chain) described here comes from a study of blood T cells in healthy people across ages. This clonotype has only one observation. With a J-beta primer mix and a sample-barcoded 5' primer, a second PCR ran 7 to 11 cycles. TCRdb passed the 5' RACE reads through MiXCR, listing each CDR3 protein once. The sample holds about 680,000 distinct CDR3 sequences, 45% to 50% seen once. V lost 2 bases, J lost 4 bases, and 14 bases stayed unmatched. CDR3 length equals 17 residues. The germline gives CDR1 DFQATT, CDR2 SNEGSKA (reference sequence). The V call is TRBV20-1, the J call TRBJ1-5, with 7 bases lining up with TRBD1. This clonotype was sampled from a woman aged 60-70 years in good health. Sequenced input: blood. As DNA, the CDR3 is TGCAGTGCTAGACTAACGGGCCGGGACAGAGCAAATCAGCCCCAGCATTTT. Its protein is CSARLTGRDRANQPQHF.